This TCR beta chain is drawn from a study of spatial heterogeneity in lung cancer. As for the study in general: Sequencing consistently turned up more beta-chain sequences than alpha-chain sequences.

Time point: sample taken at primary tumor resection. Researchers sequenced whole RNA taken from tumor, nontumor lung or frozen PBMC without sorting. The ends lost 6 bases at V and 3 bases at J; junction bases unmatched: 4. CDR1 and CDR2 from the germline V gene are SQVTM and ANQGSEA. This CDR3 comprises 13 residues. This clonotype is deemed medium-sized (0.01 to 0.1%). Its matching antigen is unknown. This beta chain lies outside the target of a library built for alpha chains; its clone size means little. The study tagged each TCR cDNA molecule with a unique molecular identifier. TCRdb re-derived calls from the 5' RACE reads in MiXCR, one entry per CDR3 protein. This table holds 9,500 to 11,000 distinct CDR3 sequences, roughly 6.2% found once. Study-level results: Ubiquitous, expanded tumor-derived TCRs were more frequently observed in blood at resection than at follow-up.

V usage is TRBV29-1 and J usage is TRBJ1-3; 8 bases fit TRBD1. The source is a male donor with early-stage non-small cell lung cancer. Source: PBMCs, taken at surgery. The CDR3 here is CSVPDRGGNTIYF. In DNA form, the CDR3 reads TGCAGCGTGCCCGACAGGGGTGGAAACACCATATATTTT.